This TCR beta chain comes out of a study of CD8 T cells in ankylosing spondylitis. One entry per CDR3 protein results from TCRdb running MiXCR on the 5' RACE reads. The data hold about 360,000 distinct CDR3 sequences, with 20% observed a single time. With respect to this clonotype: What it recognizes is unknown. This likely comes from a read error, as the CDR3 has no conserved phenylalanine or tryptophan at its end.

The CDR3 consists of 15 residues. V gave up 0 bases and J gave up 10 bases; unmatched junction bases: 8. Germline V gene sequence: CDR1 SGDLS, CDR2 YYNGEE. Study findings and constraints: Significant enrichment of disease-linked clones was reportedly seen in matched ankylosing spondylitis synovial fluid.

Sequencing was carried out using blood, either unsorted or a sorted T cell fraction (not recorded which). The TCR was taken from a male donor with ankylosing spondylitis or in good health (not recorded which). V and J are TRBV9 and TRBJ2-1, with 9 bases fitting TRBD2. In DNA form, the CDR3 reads TGTGCCAGCAGCGTAGATGGGCGGGGGGGCTCGGAGCAGTTCATC. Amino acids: CASSVDGRGGSEQFI.